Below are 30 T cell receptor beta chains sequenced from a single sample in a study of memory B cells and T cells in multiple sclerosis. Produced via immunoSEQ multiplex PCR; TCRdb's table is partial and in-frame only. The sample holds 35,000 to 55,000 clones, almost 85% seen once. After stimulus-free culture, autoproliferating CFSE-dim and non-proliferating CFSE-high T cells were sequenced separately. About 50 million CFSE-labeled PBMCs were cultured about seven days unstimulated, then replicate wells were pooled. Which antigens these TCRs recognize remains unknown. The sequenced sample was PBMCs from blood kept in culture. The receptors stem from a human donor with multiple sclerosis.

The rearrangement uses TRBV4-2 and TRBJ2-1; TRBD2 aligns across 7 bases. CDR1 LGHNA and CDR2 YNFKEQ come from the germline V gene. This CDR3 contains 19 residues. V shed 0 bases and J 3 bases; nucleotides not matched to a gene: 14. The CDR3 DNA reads TGTGCCAGCAGCCAAGAGGGAACTAGCGCGGGGCCTGGCTACAATGAGCAGTTCTTC. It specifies CASSQEGTSAGPGYNEQFF.

DNA for the CDR3: TGCGCCAGCAGCTTGGACAGAGCCTACGAGCAGTACTTC. This gives the protein CASSLDRAYEQYF. The V and J genes are TRBV5-1 and TRBJ2-7; D is uncertain. The CDR3 runs 13 residues. Trimming left V 0 bases short and J 2 bases short, with 6 bases between. CDR1 is SGHRS and CDR2 is YFSETQ in the germline V gene. Together with reference TRBV5-1 and TRBJ2-7, the CDR3 gives the full variable domain: KAGVTQTPRYLIKTRGQQVTLSCSPISGHRSVSWYQQTPGQGLQFLFEYFSETQRNKGNFPGRFSGRQFSNSRSEMNVSTLELGDSALYLCASSLDRAYEQYFGPGTRLTVT.

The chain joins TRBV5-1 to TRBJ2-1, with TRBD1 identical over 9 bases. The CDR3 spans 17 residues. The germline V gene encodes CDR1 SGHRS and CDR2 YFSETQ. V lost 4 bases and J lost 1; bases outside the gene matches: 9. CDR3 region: CASSLNPTGGSYNEQFF. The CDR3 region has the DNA TGCGCCAGCAGCCTAAACCCGACAGGGGGTTCCTACAATGAGCAGTTCTTC.

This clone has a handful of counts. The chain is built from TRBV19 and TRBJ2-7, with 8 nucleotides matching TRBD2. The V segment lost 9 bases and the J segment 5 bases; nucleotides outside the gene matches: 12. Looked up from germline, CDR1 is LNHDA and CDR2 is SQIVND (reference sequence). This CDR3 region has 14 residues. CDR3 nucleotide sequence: TGTGCCAGCAAACATATAGCGGGGAACAACGAGCAGTACTTC. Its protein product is CASKHIAGNNEQYF.

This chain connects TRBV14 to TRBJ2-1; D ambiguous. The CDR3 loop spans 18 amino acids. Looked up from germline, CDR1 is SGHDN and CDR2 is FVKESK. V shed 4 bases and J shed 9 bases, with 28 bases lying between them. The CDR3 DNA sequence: TGTGCCAGCAGCCCCCAACTCCCGTTCAGCACATTTACTGGTGAGCAGTTCTTC. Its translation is CASSPQLPFSTFTGEQFF.

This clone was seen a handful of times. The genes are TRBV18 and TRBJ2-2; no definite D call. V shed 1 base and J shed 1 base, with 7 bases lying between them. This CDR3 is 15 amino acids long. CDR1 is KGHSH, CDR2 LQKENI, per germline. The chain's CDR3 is CASSPQAENTGELFF. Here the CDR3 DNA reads TGTGCCAGCTCACCACAAGCCGAGAACACCGGGGAGCTGTTTTTT.

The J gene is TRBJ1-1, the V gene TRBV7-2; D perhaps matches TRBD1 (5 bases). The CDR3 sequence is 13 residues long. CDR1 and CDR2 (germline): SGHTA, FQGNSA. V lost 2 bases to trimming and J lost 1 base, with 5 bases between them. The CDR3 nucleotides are TGTGCCAGCAGCTTACAGGGGAACACTGAAGCTTTCTTT. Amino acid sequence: CASSLQGNTEAFF.

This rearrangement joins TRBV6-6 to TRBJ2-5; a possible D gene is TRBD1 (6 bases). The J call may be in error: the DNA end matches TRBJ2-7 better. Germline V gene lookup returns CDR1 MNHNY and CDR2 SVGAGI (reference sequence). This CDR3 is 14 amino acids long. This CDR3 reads CASSYSSGAYEQYF. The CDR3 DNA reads TGTGCCAGCAGTTACTCTTCAGGGGCGTACGAGCAGTACTTC.

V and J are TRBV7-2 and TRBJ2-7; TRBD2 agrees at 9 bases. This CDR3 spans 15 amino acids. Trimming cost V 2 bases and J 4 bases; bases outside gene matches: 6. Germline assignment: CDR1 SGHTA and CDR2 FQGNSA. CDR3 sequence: CASSLSAGGLYEQYF. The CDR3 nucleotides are TGTGCCAGCAGCTTATCCGCGGGGGGGCTTTACGAGCAGTACTTC.

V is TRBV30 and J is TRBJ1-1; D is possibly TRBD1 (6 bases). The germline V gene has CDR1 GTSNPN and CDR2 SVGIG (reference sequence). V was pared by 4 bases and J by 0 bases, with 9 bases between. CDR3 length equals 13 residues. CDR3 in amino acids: CAWMTGLNTEAFF. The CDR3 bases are TGTGCCTGGATGACAGGCTTGAACACTGAAGCTTTCTTT.

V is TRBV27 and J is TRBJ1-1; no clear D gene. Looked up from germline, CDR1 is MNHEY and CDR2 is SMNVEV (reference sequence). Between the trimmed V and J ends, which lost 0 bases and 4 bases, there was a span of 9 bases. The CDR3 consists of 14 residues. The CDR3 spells CASSLSGTTTEAFF. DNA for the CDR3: TGTGCCAGCAGTTTATCTGGAACTACCACTGAAGCTTTCTTT.

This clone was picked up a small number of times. The DNA for the CDR3 is TGTGCCAGCTCACCTGGAGGGGGCGGTTCACCCCTCCACTTT. The encoded protein is CASSPGGGGSPLHF. This rearrangement joins TRBV18 to TRBJ1-6; 7 positions match TRBD1. Germline V gene lookup returns CDR1 KGHSH and CDR2 LQKENI. The CDR3 consists of 14 residues. V shed 3 bases and J 9 bases; nucleotides not matched to a gene: 5.

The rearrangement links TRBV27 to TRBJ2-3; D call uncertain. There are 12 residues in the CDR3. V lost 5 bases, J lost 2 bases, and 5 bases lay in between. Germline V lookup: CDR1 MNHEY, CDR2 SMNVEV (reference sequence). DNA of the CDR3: TGTGCCAGCAGTACTTACACAGATACGCAGTATTTT. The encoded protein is CASSTYTDTQYF.

Written as DNA, the CDR3 is TGTGCCAGCAGTTACTCAGAGGGAAATTCACCCCTCCACTTT. Its translation is CASSYSEGNSPLHF. This chain links TRBV6-5 with TRBJ1-6; D gene ambiguous. The CDR3 is 14 amino acids. Germline V gene sequence: CDR1 MNHEY, CDR2 SVGAGI. V lost 0 bases to trimming and J lost 7 bases, with 7 bases between them.

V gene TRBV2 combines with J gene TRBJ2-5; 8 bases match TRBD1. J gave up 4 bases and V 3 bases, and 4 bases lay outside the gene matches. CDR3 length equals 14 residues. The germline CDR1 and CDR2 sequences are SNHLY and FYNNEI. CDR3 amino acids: CASSESRGPETQYF. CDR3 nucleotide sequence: TGTGCCAGCAGTGAGAGCAGGGGGCCAGAGACCCAGTACTTC.

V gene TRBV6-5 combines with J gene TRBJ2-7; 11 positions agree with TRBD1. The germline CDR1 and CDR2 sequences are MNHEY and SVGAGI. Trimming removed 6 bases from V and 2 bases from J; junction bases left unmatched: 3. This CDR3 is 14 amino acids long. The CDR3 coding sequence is TGTGCCAGCAGCCGGACAGGGGGCCCCTACGAGCAGTACTTC. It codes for CASSRTGGPYEQYF.

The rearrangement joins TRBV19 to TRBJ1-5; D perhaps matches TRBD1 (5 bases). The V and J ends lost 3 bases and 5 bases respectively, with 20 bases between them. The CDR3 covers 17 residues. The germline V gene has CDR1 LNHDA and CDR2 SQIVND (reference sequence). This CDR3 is CASSMSHGEAGYQPQHF. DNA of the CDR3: TGTGCCAGTAGTATGAGTCATGGGGAGGCAGGGTATCAGCCCCAGCATTTT.

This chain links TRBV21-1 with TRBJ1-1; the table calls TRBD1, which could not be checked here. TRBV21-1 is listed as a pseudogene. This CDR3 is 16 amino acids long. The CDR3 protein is CASSKAYRGYYTEAFF. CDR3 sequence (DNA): TGTGCCAGCAGCAAAGCCTACAGGGGGTACTACACTGAAGCTTTCTTT.

In DNA form, the CDR3 reads TGTGCCAGCTCTTGGGGTGGACCTGAAGCTTTCTTT. The encoded protein is CASSWGGPEAFF. The chain carries TRBV6-5 and TRBJ1-1; no firm D call. V was clipped by 8 bases and J by 6 bases, with 13 bases between them. The CDR3 is 12 residues long. Germline loops: CDR1 MNHEY, CDR2 SVGAGI.

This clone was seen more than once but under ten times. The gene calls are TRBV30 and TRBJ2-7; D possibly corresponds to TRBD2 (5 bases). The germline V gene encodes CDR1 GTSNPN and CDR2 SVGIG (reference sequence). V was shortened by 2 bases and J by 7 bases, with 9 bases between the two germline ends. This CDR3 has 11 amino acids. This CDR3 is CAWSYRREQYF. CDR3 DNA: TGTGCCTGGAGTTATCGGAGGGAGCAGTACTTC.

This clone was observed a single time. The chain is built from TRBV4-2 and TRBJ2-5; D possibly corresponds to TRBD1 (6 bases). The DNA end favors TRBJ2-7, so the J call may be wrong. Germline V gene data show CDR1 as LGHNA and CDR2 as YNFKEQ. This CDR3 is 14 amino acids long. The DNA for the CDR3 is TGTGCCAGCAGCCCAGGCGGACAGCAGGACGAGCAGTACTTC. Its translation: CASSPGGQQDEQYF.

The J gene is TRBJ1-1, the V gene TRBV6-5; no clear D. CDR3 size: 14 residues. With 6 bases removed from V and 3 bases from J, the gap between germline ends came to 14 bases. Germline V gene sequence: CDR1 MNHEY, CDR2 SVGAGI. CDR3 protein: CASSLLREDTEAFF. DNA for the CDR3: TGTGCCAGCAGCCTCCTTCGGGAAGACACTGAAGCTTTCTTT.

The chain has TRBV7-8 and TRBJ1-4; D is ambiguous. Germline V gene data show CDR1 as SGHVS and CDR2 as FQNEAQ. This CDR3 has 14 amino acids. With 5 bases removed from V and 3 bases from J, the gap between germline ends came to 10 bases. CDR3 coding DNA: TGTGCCAGCAGCCTTCTAACCGCTAATGAAAAACTGTTTTTT. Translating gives CASSLLTANEKLFF.

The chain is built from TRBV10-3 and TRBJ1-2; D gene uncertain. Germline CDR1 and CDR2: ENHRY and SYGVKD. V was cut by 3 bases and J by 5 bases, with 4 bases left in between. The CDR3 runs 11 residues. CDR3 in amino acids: CAISDGYGYTF. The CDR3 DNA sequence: TGTGCCATCAGTGATGGGTATGGCTACACCTTC.

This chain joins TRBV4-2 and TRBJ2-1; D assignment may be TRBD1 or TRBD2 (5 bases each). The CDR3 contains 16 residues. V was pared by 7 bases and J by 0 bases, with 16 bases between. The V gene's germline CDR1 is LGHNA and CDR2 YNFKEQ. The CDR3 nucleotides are TGTGCCAGCACACAAGGGGTGAGGGGCTCCTACAATGAGCAGTTCTTC. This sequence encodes CASTQGVRGSYNEQFF.

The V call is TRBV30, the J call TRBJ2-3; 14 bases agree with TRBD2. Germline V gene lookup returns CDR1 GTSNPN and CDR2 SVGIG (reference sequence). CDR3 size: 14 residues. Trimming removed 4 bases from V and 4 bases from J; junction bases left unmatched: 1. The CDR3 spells CAWTTSGGADTQYF. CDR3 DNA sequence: TGTGCCTGGACGACTAGCGGGGGGGCAGATACGCAGTATTTT.

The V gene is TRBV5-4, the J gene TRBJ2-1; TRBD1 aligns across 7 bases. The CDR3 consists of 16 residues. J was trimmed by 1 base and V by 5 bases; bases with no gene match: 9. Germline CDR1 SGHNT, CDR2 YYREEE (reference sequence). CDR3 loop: CASRGRTGASYNEQFF. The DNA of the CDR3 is TGTGCCAGCAGGGGACGGACAGGAGCATCCTACAATGAGCAGTTCTTC.

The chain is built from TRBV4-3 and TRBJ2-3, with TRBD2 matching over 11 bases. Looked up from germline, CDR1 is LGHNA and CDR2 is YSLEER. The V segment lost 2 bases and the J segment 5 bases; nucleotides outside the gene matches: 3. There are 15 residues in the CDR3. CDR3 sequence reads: CASSQLTSGGDTQYF. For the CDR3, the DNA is TGCGCCAGCAGCCAACTAACTAGCGGGGGAGATACGCAGTATTTT.

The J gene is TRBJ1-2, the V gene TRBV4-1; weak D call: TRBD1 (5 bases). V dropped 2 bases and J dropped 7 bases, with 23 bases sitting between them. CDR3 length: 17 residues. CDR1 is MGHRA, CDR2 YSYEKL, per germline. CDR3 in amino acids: CASSQLDLGLVRGGYTF. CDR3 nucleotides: TGCGCCAGCAGCCAATTGGACTTGGGGCTTGTAAGGGGTGGCTACACCTTC.

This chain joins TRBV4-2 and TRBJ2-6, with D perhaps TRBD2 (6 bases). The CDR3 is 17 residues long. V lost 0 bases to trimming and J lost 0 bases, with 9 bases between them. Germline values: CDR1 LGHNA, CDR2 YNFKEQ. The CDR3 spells CASSQDTEGSGANVLTF. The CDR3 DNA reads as TGTGCCAGCAGCCAAGACACGGAGGGCTCTGGGGCCAACGTCCTGACTTTC.